The T cell receptor (beta chain) under discussion was sequenced for a study of beta chain features in type 1 diabetes. Study-level findings and limits: For Type 1 diabetes patients, all four CD4+ subsets carried TCRB CDR3s that were moderately but significantly shorter.

CDR1 is SQVTM and CDR2 is ANQGSEA in the germline V gene. After removal of 7 bases from V and 1 base from J, the junction contained 3 bases not matched to a gene. CDR3 length equals 13 residues. Turning to this clone: The antigen is not known.

Since all of the isolated RNA was reverse transcribed, expressed TCRB transcripts were what got sequenced. The assay was immunoSEQ multiplex PCR, and TCRdb's table has in-frame clones only and misses some. Of 500,000 to 850,000 clones detected, around 15% appear once; the ten largest clones hold 0.035% to 0.04%. This TCR derives from a man between 18 and 29 years old with type 1 diabetes. This sequence joins TRBV29-1 and TRBJ1-3, with TRBD1 matching over 8 bases. Sequenced: naive CD4+ T cells from blood. The DNA for the CDR3 is TGCAGCGCAGGGGGCCATTCTGGAAACACCATATATTTT. Amino acid sequence: CSAGGHSGNTIYF.